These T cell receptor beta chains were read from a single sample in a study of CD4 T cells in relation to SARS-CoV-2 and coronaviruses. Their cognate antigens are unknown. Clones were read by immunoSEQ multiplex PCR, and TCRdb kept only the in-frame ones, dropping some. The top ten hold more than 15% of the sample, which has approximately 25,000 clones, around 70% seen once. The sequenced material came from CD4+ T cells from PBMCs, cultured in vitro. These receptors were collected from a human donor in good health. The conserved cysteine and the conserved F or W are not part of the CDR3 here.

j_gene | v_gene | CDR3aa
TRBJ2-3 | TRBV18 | ASSPPGWNTDTQY
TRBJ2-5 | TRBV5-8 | ASSLITGGETQY
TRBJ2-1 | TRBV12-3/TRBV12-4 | ASRPGLALEQF
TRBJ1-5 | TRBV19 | ASSIAFNQPQH
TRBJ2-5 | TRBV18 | ASSPPTRVETQY
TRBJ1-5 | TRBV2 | ASLGGFGGGEQPQH
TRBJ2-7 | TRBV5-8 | ASSPRTGSQAEQY
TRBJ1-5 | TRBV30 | AWTLGGGDRQPQH
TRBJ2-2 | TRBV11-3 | ASSLVAGGTGELF
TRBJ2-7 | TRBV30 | AWTAAVHSYEQY
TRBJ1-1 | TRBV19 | ASSIVSSRNTEAF
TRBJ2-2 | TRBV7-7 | ASSTGTGGPGELF
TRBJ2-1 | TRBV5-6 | ASSWTQGTEQF
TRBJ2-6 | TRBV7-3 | ASSLRVAGNRGGANVLT
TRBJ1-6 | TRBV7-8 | ASSLDPRGNSPLH
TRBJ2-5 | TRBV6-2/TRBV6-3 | ASIPHVVARSGVDQETQY
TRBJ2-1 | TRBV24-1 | ATSDFSGSSYNEQF
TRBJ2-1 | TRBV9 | ASSTGSRGRYNEQF
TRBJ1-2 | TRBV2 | ASSARLNYGYT
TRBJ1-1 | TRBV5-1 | ASSARGADTEAF
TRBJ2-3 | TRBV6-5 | ASSSSGSSTDTQY
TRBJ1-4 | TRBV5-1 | ASSSNTGTGDEKLF
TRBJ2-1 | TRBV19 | ASTPSGRREQF
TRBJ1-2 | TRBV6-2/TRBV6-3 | ASSSSTGFNYGYT
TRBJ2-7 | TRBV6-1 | ASSEPGQGGEQY
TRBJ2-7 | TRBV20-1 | SASFTWKGYEQY
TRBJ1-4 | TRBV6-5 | ASHQSEKLF
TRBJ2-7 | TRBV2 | ASSEFPAGVSEQY
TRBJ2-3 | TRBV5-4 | ASRSDSGPWSTDTQY
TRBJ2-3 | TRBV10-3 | AISDGPGSDTQY
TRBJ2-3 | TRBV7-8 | ASSQEKGDTQY
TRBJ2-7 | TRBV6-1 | ASSEFPETYEQY
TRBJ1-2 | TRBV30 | AWSRGVYGYT
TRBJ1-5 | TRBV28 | ASSLPALQGAGNQPQH
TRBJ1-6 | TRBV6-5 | ASSYSAGESPLH
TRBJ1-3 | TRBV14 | ASRTAGDHGNTIY
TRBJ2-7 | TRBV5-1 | ASSSTGTETYEQY
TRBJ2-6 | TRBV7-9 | ASSGTGGANVLT
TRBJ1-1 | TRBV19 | ASKYSTGTEAF